These 14 T cell receptor beta chains were all obtained from the same sample, sequenced in a study of blood T cell repertoires in COVID-19. Clones were read by immunoSEQ multiplex PCR, and TCRdb kept only the in-frame ones, dropping some. The sample includes a few hundred thousand clones, around 83% of them seen just once. The sequencing sample was made of peripheral blood. Receptor source: a woman in her forties or fifties with acute or convalescent COVID-19.

The chain uses TRBV14 and TRBJ2-1; TRBD2 is a possible D gene (5 bases). The CDR3 extends over 16 amino acids. Germline-derived CDR1 and CDR2 are SGHDN and FVKESK. V was shortened by 1 base and J by 12 bases, with 22 bases between the two germline ends. The CDR3 DNA sequence: TGTGCCAGCAGCCAAGCATTGGGTAAGGCGGAGGTTGTGCAGTTCTTC. Translation: CASSQALGKAEVVQFF.

V is TRBV2 and J is TRBJ2-1; 13 bases fit TRBD2. Germline V gene sequence: CDR1 SNHLY, CDR2 FYNNEI. The CDR3 runs 15 residues. J gave up 8 bases and V 8 bases, and 9 bases lay outside the gene matches. Here the CDR3 DNA reads TGTGCCAGCGAACAGGGACTAGCGGGATCGCATGAGCAGTTCTTC. This translates into CASEQGLAGSHEQFF.

The chain combines TRBV3-1 (or the pseudogene TRBV3-2) with TRBJ2-7, with 7 bases matching TRBD1. From germline, CDR1 is LGHDT and CDR2 YNNKEL (reference sequence). CDR3 length equals 13 residues. Trimming took 3 bases from V and 2 from J; bases not matched to a gene: 1. Here the CDR3 reads CASSHDRAYEQYF. In DNA form, the CDR3 reads TGTGCCAGCAGCCATGACAGGGCCTACGAGCAGTACTTC.

This chain uses TRBV7-2 with TRBJ2-2; 8 positions agree with TRBD1. This CDR3 comprises 15 residues. V lost 5 bases and J lost 6; bases outside the gene matches: 8. Germline CDR1 reads SGHTA; CDR2 reads FQGNSA. The DNA for the CDR3 is TGTGCCAGCAGCATACCACAGGGGGTGGCCGGGGAGCTGTTTTTT. This codes for CASSIPQGVAGELFF.

The J gene is TRBJ1-4, the V gene TRBV4-1, with TRBD1 as a possible D gene (5 bases). Deletions cut 2 bases from V and 10 bases from J, with 17 bases between. Germline CDR1 MGHRA, CDR2 YSYEKL. This CDR3 has 15 residues. The CDR3 sequence: CASSQQGFAMGKLFF. CDR3 in DNA: TGCGCCAGCAGCCAACAGGGTTTCGCGATGGGAAAACTGTTTTTT.

V and J are TRBV3-1 (or the pseudogene TRBV3-2) and TRBJ1-2; no definite D call. V dropped 4 bases and J dropped 4 bases, with 7 bases sitting between them. Germline values: CDR1 LGHDT, CDR2 YNNKEL (reference sequence). The CDR3 has 12 amino acids. In DNA, the CDR3 is TGTGCCAGCAGCCTTGGCCGCTATGGCTACACCTTC. This translates into CASSLGRYGYTF.

This clone was found once. The J gene is TRBJ2-1, the V gene TRBV28; D is perhaps TRBD2 (5 bases). V shed 7 bases and J shed 6 bases, with 28 bases lying between them. CDR3 length equals 18 residues. Looked up from germline, CDR1 is MDHEN and CDR2 is SYDVKM. The CDR3: CASIGSLEFARVGNEQFF. CDR3 DNA sequence: TGTGCCAGCATCGGGTCTTTGGAGTTTGCGAGGGTAGGCAATGAGCAGTTCTTC.

This chain links TRBV6-1 with TRBJ1-3; D call uncertain. This CDR3 is built from 18 residues. Trimming stripped 2 bases from V and 6 bases from J, with 23 bases between. Germline CDR1 and CDR2: MNHNS and SASEGT. The CDR3 DNA reads as TGTGCCAGCAGTGAACGGAAGCTTTGGAGGGAGAGGGAAAACACCATATATTTT. It translates to CASSERKLWRERENTIYF.

The chain joins TRBV7-2 to TRBJ2-5; 10 nucleotides align to TRBD1. After removal of 4 bases from V and 4 bases from J, the junction contained 6 bases not matched to a gene. Germline CDR1 reads SGHTA; CDR2 reads FQGNSA. The CDR3 is 15 amino acids. The CDR3 is CASSSRTGGAETQYF. The CDR3 DNA reads as TGTGCCAGCAGCTCCCGGACAGGGGGGGCAGAGACCCAGTACTTC.

This chain uses TRBV14 with TRBJ2-5; TRBD1 matches 11 bases. The CDR3 has 17 amino acids. J lost 5 bases, V lost 4 bases, and 12 bases had no gene match. Germline-derived CDR1 and CDR2 are SGHDN and FVKESK. In nucleotides, the CDR3 is TGTGCCAGCAGCCGCGGACAGGGGGCGAATATCGGGGAGACCCAGTACTTC. Protein product: CASSRGQGANIGETQYF.

V gene TRBV19 combines with J gene TRBJ1-5; D gene uncertain. CDR3 length equals 11 residues. CDR1 is LNHDA, CDR2 SQIVND, per germline (reference sequence). Trimming stripped 3 bases from V and 9 bases from J, with 6 bases between. This chain's CDR3 is CASSMEGPQHF. The CDR3 DNA reads as TGTGCCAGTAGTATGGAGGGGCCCCAGCATTTT. The variable domain in full, completed from reference TRBV19 and TRBJ1-5, reads DGGITQSPKYLFRKEGQNVTLSCEQNLNHDAMYWYRQDPGQGLRLIYYSQIVNDFQKGDIAEGYSVSREKKESFPLTVTSAQKNPTAFYLCASSMEGPQHFGDGTRLSIL.

This chain uses TRBV15 with TRBJ2-6; the match to TRBD1 covers 7 bases. Germline CDR1 and CDR2: LNHNV and YYDKDF (reference sequence). Trimming removed 8 bases from V and 2 bases from J; junction bases left unmatched: 15. The CDR3 runs to 18 residues. The CDR3 is CATRGTDDLEAGANVLTF. For the CDR3, the DNA is TGTGCCACCCGAGGGACAGATGATTTAGAGGCTGGGGCCAACGTCCTGACTTTC.

This clone was counted between two and nine times. V gene TRBV15 combines with J gene TRBJ1-5; 8 positions agree with TRBD1. The CDR3 spans 15 residues. CDR1 LNHNV and CDR2 YYDKDF come from the germline V gene (reference sequence). V shed 1 base and J 7 bases; nucleotides not matched to a gene: 6. The CDR3 nucleotides read TGTGCCACCAGCAGAGTGGACAGGGAGGGCCAGCCCCAGCATTTT. Amino acid sequence: CATSRVDREGQPQHF.

The gene calls are TRBV3-1 (or the pseudogene TRBV3-2) and TRBJ2-1; 8 bases map to TRBD2. The V segment lost 2 bases and the J segment 6 bases; nucleotides outside the gene matches: 6. CDR3 size: 15 residues. Germline values: CDR1 LGHDT, CDR2 YNNKEL (reference sequence). The CDR3 protein is CASSQLAGGGNEQFF. The CDR3 DNA reads TGTGCCAGCAGCCAACTCGCGGGGGGTGGCAATGAGCAGTTCTTC.